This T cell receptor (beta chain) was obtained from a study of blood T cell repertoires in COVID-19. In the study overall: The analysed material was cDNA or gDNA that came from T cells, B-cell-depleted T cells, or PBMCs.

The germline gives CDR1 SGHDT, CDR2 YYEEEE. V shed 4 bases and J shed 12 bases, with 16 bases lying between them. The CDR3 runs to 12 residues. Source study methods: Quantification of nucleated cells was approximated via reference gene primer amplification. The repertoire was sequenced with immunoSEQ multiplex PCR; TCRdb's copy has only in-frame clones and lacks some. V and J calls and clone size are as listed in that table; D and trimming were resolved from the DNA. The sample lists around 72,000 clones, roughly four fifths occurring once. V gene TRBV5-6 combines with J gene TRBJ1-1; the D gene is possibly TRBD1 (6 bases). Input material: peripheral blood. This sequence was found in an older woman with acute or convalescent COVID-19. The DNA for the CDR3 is TGTGCCAGCAGCAGAATACAGGGTGCTACTTTCTTT. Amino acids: CASSRIQGATFF.